The 20 T cell receptor beta chains presented below share a single source sample, sequenced in a study of identical twins. TCRdb re-derived calls from the 5' RACE reads in MiXCR, one entry per CDR3 protein. This table has about 470,000 distinct CDR3 sequences, about 24% appearing once. These data also featured in a second study, about T cells expressing NK-cell markers.

Source material: CD4+ T cells sorted from blood. The receptors were gathered from a woman aged 18-29 years in good health.

The chain carries TRBV19 and TRBJ2-2; D possibly corresponds to TRBD2 (6 bases). V lost 3 bases, J lost 5 bases, and 10 bases lay in between. The CDR3 totals 14 residues. The germline CDR1 and CDR2 sequences are LNHDA and SQIVND (reference sequence). The CDR3 sequence: CASSITRGTGELFF. In DNA form, the CDR3 reads TGTGCCAGTAGTATCACCCGGGGGACCGGGGAGCTGTTTTTT.

The chain carries TRBV20-1 and TRBJ2-3; 9 bases line up with TRBD2. The CDR3 totals 16 residues. Trimming took 3 bases from V and 1 from J; bases not matched to a gene: 8. Germline-derived CDR1 and CDR2 are DFQATT and SNEGSKA (reference sequence). CDR3 nucleotides: TGCAGTGCTAGTAACCCAGCGGGAGGAGGCACAGATACGCAGTATTTT. It encodes CSASNPAGGGTDTQYF.

This clonotype was seen ten or more times. The CDR3 spells CASSLATGYFQETQYF. CDR3 DNA sequence: TGCGCCAGCAGCTTGGCAACCGGATATTTCCAAGAGACCCAGTACTTC. V usage is TRBV5-1 and J usage is TRBJ2-5; D is ambiguous. With 0 bases removed from V and 1 base from J, the gap between germline ends came to 13 bases. Germline V gives CDR1 SGHRS, CDR2 YFSETQ. This CDR3 is 16 amino acids long.

This clonotype turned up a few times. This chain joins TRBV14 and TRBJ1-2; D unresolved. Trimming pared 1 base from V and 8 bases from J, leaving 14 bases between. Germline lookup yields CDR1 SGHDN and CDR2 FVKESK. The CDR3 covers 14 residues. The DNA of the CDR3 is TGTGCCAGCAGCCAAGGCCCGCGGATGGGCGGCTACACCTTC. Translated: CASSQGPRMGGYTF.

In this sample, this clonotype turned up a few times. Here the CDR3 DNA reads TGTGCCAGCAGCCAGATTGAAGCGGGAGGCTACGAGCAGTACTTC. This sequence encodes CASSQIEAGGYEQYF. The rearrangement links TRBV27 to TRBJ2-7, with 9 bases identical to TRBD2. The CDR3 contains 15 residues. The ends lost 6 bases at V and 3 bases at J; junction bases unmatched: 9. Germline CDR1 reads MNHEY; CDR2 reads SMNVEV (reference sequence).

The V gene is TRBV20-1, the J gene TRBJ2-7, with D uncertain. CDR1 is DFQATT and CDR2 is SNEGSKA in the germline V gene (reference sequence). Trimming removed 1 base from V and 1 base from J, with 11 bases in between. This CDR3 has 14 amino acids. The DNA of the CDR3 is TGCAGTGCTAGAGGATTGGCTAGATCCTACGAGCAGTACTTC. It encodes CSARGLARSYEQYF.

In this sample, this clonotype turned up a few times. This chain connects TRBV20-1 to TRBJ1-2; TRBD1 might be the D (5 bases). In germline, CDR1 is DFQATT, CDR2 SNEGSKA (reference sequence). Trimming left V 3 bases short and J 2 bases short, with 7 bases between. The CDR3 covers 12 residues. CDR3 coding DNA: TGCAGTGCTAGCCGACAGAACTATGGCTACACCTTC. Translated: CSASRQNYGYTF.

This chain links TRBV3-1 with TRBJ1-3; D gene uncertain. Germline V CDR1 and CDR2: LGHDT, YNNKEL (reference sequence). The CDR3 totals 12 residues. V was pared by 8 bases and J by 4 bases, with 9 bases between. The CDR3 loop is CASALAGNTIYF. The CDR3 bases are TGTGCCAGCGCATTGGCCGGAAACACCATATATTTT. Full variable domain (missing parts from reference TRBV3-1 and TRBJ1-3): DTAVSQTPKYLVTQMGNDKSIKCEQNLGHDTMYWYKQDSKKFLKIMFSYNNKELIINETVPNRFSPKSPDKAHLNLHINSLELGDSAVYFCASALAGNTIYFGEGSWLTVV.

The gene calls are TRBV24-1 and TRBJ2-7; 8 positions match TRBD2. This CDR3 is built from 18 residues. The junction had 19 bases not matched to a gene; V was cut back by 4 bases and J by 6 bases. CDR1 KGHDR and CDR2 SFDVKD come from the germline V gene. The CDR3 loop reads CATSEPGGPGLFGSEQYF. For the CDR3, the DNA is TGTGCCACCAGTGAACCGGGAGGGCCCGGCCTGTTCGGCTCCGAGCAGTACTTC.

The chain is built from TRBV10-3 and TRBJ2-1; D remains ambiguous. The CDR3 loop spans 12 amino acids. CDR1 is ENHRY, CDR2 SYGVKD, per germline. Trimming left V 8 bases short and J 7 bases short, with 12 bases between. The CDR3 DNA reads TGTGCCATCGGAGCCACGGGTAATGAGCAGTTCTTC. It yields the protein CAIGATGNEQFF.

The V and J genes are TRBV27 and TRBJ1-2; D is unresolved. The CDR3 has 12 residues. V dropped 8 bases and J dropped 1 base, with 8 bases sitting between them. In germline, CDR1 is MNHEY, CDR2 SMNVEV (reference sequence). The CDR3 region has the DNA TGTGCCAGCTACCTTCATAACTATGGCTACACCTTC. Protein sequence: CASYLHNYGYTF.

The chain uses TRBV5-6 and TRBJ2-5; 8 bases line up with TRBD2. Germline V gives CDR1 SGHDT, CDR2 YYEEEE. Trimming took 2 bases from V and 6 from J; bases not matched to a gene: 3. This CDR3 region has 13 residues. The CDR3 DNA sequence: TGTGCCAGCAGCTTCAGCGGGGGTAAGACCCAGTACTTC. Translating gives CASSFSGGKTQYF.

This rearrangement joins TRBV28 to TRBJ2-3; TRBD2 agrees at 8 bases. Per the germline V gene, CDR1 is MDHEN and CDR2 is SYDVKM. V was clipped by 2 bases and J by 6 bases; unmatched bases: 7. CDR3 length: 15 amino acids. The chain's CDR3 is CASSLSGSVSDTQYF. The CDR3 bases are TGTGCCAGCAGTTTAAGCGGGAGTGTTTCGGATACGCAGTATTTT.

This clonotype is medium-sized within its sample. The chain uses TRBV7-2 and TRBJ2-5; D is possibly TRBD1 (6 bases). Trimming left V 1 base short and J 14 bases short, with 14 bases between. Germline CDR1 is SGHTA and CDR2 is FQGNSA. The CDR3 has 12 amino acids. CDR3 sequence reads: CASSLGGTIPYF. CDR3 nucleotides: TGTGCCAGCAGCTTAGGGGGGACAATACCCTACTTC.

This chain joins TRBV7-9 and TRBJ2-7; D gene ambiguous. The CDR3 has 11 amino acids. V was trimmed by 3 bases and J by 5 bases, leaving 5 bases between them. Germline CDR1 SEHNR, CDR2 FQNEAQ (reference sequence). The CDR3 DNA sequence: TGTGCCAGCAGCTTTTATCACGAGCAGTACTTC. Translation: CASSFYHEQYF.

The rearrangement joins TRBV3-1 to TRBJ2-1; 11 bases line up with TRBD2. The CDR3 is made up of 15 amino acids. Germline-derived CDR1 and CDR2 are LGHDT and YNNKEL (reference sequence). Trimming at V came to 2 bases and at J to 6 bases, leaving 3 bases not matched to a gene. CDR3 sequence reads: CASSQFTSGSNEQFF. The CDR3 DNA sequence: TGTGCCAGCAGCCAATTCACTAGCGGGAGCAATGAGCAGTTCTTC.

This clonotype was seen a handful of times. The V call is TRBV5-1, the J call TRBJ2-1; 13 bases match TRBD2. Germline trimming cut 2 bases from V and 4 bases from J; bases unmatched to any gene: 6. CDR1 is SGHRS and CDR2 is YFSETQ in the germline V gene. The length of the CDR3 is 17 residues. The CDR3 region is CASSFLLLAGGYNEQFF. The CDR3 coding sequence is TGCGCCAGCAGCTTCCTTTTACTAGCGGGGGGGTACAATGAGCAGTTCTTC.

This sequence joins TRBV5-1 and TRBJ2-2, with TRBD1 matching 12 bases. The trim removed 4 bases at V and 6 bases at J, leaving 4 bases unmatched. There are 15 residues in the CDR3. Looked up from germline, CDR1 is SGHRS and CDR2 is YFSETQ. CDR3 DNA: TGCGCCAGCAGCGTGGGGACAGGGGGCGCCGGGGAGCTGTTTTTT. Translating it yields CASSVGTGGAGELFF.

The V call is TRBV20-1, the J call TRBJ2-7, with 7 bases that match TRBD1. CDR3 length equals 15 residues. Germline-derived CDR1 and CDR2 are DFQATT and SNEGSKA (reference sequence). With V trimmed by 0 bases and J by 3 bases, 8 bases remained unmatched. The CDR3 region is CSARDPTGTDYEQYF. The CDR3 DNA follows: TGCAGTGCTAGAGACCCTACCGGGACAGACTACGAGCAGTACTTC.

V usage is TRBV6-5 and J usage is TRBJ2-1, with D hard to call. Trimming removed 0 bases at V and 8 bases at J, with 8 bases between. This CDR3 spans 13 amino acids. Per the germline V gene, CDR1 is MNHEY and CDR2 is SVGAGI. CDR3 sequence (DNA): TGTGCCAGCAGTTACTCCTCCTGGGATGAGCAGTTCTTC. Encoded protein: CASSYSSWDEQFF.